The 18 T cell receptor beta chains below all came from one sample that was sequenced in a study of radiation and T cells in renal cell carcinoma. Regarding time point: blood 2 weeks post-SBRT. Specified treatment: 15 Gy SBRT to primary tumor, nephrectomy 4 weeks later. Assay used: immunoSEQ multiplex PCR; TCRdb lists only in-frame clones, some missing. The sample has more than 75,000 clones, 80% to 90% seen once; the top ten hold more than 20%. Sequencing used blood, obtained from a patient whose treatment included radiotherapy and nephrectomy. Receptors originate from a woman aged 45-65 years with renal cell carcinoma.

The genes are TRBV15 and TRBJ1-5, with D unresolved. This CDR3 contains 14 residues. The germline V and J ends were trimmed by 0 bases and 2 bases, with 5 bases remaining between them. In germline, CDR1 is LNHNV, CDR2 YYDKDF (reference sequence). DNA of the CDR3: TGTGCCACCAGCAGAGATTACGGCAATCAGCCCCAGCATTTT. Its protein product is CATSRDYGNQPQHF.

The CDR3 DNA is TGCGCCAGCAGTCGCGGGGTGCGGGGACTGGATGAAAAACTGTTTTTT. This translates into CASSRGVRGLDEKLFF. The chain couples TRBV5-1 to TRBJ1-4; tentative D call: TRBD1 (5 bases). The CDR3 spans 16 residues. Trimming pared 5 bases from V and 6 bases from J, leaving 20 bases between. Per germline, CDR1 SGHRS and CDR2 YFSETQ.

V and J are TRBV6-5 and TRBJ1-3; D gene ambiguous. CDR3 length: 16 residues. V lost 2 bases and J 0 bases, leaving 11 bases between the germline ends. Germline V gene data show CDR1 as MNHEY and CDR2 as SVGAGI. The CDR3 nucleotides read TGTGCCAGCAGTTACACTCCCCGTCTCTCTGGAAACACCATATATTTT. Amino acid sequence: CASSYTPRLSGNTIYF.

The genes are TRBV4-1 and TRBJ2-5; tentative D call: TRBD1 (5 bases). Looked up from germline, CDR1 is MGHRA and CDR2 is YSYEKL. Trimming took 0 bases from V and 3 from J, leaving 8 bases between them. The CDR3 consists of 14 residues. The CDR3 reads CASSQETVKETQYF. CDR3 bases: TGCGCCAGCAGCCAAGAGACAGTCAAAGAGACCCAGTACTTC.

In the case of this clone: Mismatch with germline at one junction end may stem from a read error. The chain links TRBV11-3 to TRBJ2-3; unclear D gene. The CDR3 contains 13 residues. From germline, CDR1 is SGHNT and CDR2 YENEEA. The CDR3: CASSLDTRDTQYF. As DNA, the CDR3 is TGTGCCAGCAGTTTAGATACTCGGGATACGCAGTATTTT.

The chain combines TRBV25-1 with TRBJ2-2; the match to TRBD1 covers 12 bases. Germline CDR1 is MGHDK and CDR2 is SYGVNS. The CDR3 length is 15 residues. Unmatched junction bases numbered 7, after V lost 8 bases and J lost 6 bases. CDR3 DNA sequence: TGTGCCAGCGGGTCTGGGACAGGGGGCCCCGGGGAGCTGTTTTTT. It specifies CASGSGTGGPGELFF. Full variable domain (rest looked up from reference TRBV25-1 and TRBJ2-2): EADIYQTPRYLVIGTGKKITLECSQTMGHDKMYWYQQDPGMELHLIHYSYGVNSTEKGDLSSESTVSRIRTEHFPLTLESARPSHTSQYLCASGSGTGGPGELFFGEGSRLTVL.

The chain joins TRBV13 to TRBJ2-7, with TRBD1 matching 8 bases. Germline CDR1 is PRHDT and CDR2 is FYEKMQ (reference sequence). J gave up 3 bases and V 5 bases, and 3 bases lay outside the gene matches. This CDR3 region has 13 residues. CDR3 loop: CASSLGTGYEQYF. The CDR3 DNA reads TGTGCCAGCAGCCTGGGGACAGGCTACGAGCAGTACTTC.

This clone was recorded only once. The rearrangement uses TRBV7-2 and TRBJ2-3, with D perhaps assigned TRBD1 or TRBD2 (5 bases each). The CDR3 consists of 13 residues. CDR1 is SGHTA, CDR2 FQGNSA, per germline. The V gene lost 10 bases and the J gene lost 6 bases, with 17 bases spanning the gap. The chain's CDR3 is CANTNPGADTQYF. The CDR3 nucleotides read TGTGCCAATACAAACCCCGGGGCGGATACGCAGTATTTT. Together with reference TRBV7-2 and TRBJ2-3, the CDR3 gives the full variable domain: GAGVSQSPSNKVTEKGKDVELRCDPISGHTALYWYRQSLGQGLEFLIYFQGNSAPDKSGLPSDRFSAERTGGSVSTLTIQRTQQEDSAVYLCANTNPGADTQYFGPGTRLTVL.

The chain carries TRBV5-4 and TRBJ1-2; the D is unclear. Trimming removed 0 bases from V and 0 bases from J, with 9 bases in between. The CDR3 covers 15 residues. CDR1 SGHNT and CDR2 YYREEE come from the germline V gene (reference sequence). This CDR3 reads CASSLGQPSNYGYTF. The CDR3 DNA reads TGTGCCAGCAGCTTGGGGCAGCCATCTAACTATGGCTACACCTTC.

The V and J genes are TRBV2 and TRBJ1-2; no definite D call. Trimming removed 2 bases from V and 5 bases from J, with 9 bases in between. There are 13 residues in the CDR3. Germline V lookup: CDR1 SNHLY, CDR2 FYNNEI. CDR3: CASSEYTEYGYTF. The DNA for the CDR3 is TGTGCCAGCAGTGAATATACAGAGTATGGCTACACCTTC.

This rearrangement joins TRBV4-3 to TRBJ1-6; D not resolved. CDR3 length: 17 amino acids. The V gene's germline CDR1 is LGHNA and CDR2 YSLEER. V was trimmed by 3 bases and J by 0 bases, leaving 12 bases between them. The CDR3 DNA follows: TGCGCCAGCAGCCAGGGCGGATCGAGCTCCTATAATTCACCCCTCCACTTT. Protein sequence: CASSQGGSSSYNSPLHF.

The chain links TRBV6-1 to TRBJ1-2; possible D gene TRBD1, 5 bases. Germline CDR1 is MNHNS and CDR2 is SASEGT. Deletions cut 1 base from V and 3 bases from J, with 12 bases between. CDR3 length: 15 amino acids. CDR3 DNA sequence: TGTGCCAGCAGTGAAGTAGGGGTCAGCCACTATGGCTACACCTTC. Translated: CASSEVGVSHYGYTF.

The chain couples TRBV6-6 to TRBJ2-7; 11 nucleotides align to TRBD2. Germline V lookup: CDR1 MNHNY, CDR2 SVGAGI (reference sequence). This CDR3 comprises 15 residues. V lost 6 bases to trimming and J lost 3 bases; unmatched junction nucleotides: 7. The CDR3 reads CASSPGTSGNYEQYF. The CDR3 DNA sequence: TGTGCCAGCAGCCCGGGGACTAGCGGTAACTACGAGCAGTACTTC.

The V call is TRBV6-5, the J call TRBJ2-7; D is undetermined. The CDR3 runs to 12 residues. Per germline, CDR1 MNHEY and CDR2 SVGAGI. Trimming cost V 6 bases and J 2 bases, with 8 bases left between them. This chain's CDR3 is CASSETPYEQYF. In DNA, the CDR3 is TGTGCCAGCAGCGAAACCCCCTACGAGCAGTACTTC.

This chain joins TRBV10-1 and TRBJ2-1; D could derive from TRBD1 or TRBD2 (6 bases each). CDR3 length: 13 residues. The germline V and J ends were trimmed by 6 bases and 5 bases, with 11 bases remaining between them. Germline lookup yields CDR1 WNHNN and CDR2 SYGVQD (reference sequence). The CDR3 DNA is TGCGCCAGCAGCGGGGGCCGACACAATGAGCAGTTCTTC. Its protein is CASSGGRHNEQFF.

The chain uses TRBV7-6 and TRBJ1-1; no reliable D call. The CDR3 consists of 14 residues. CDR1 is SGHVS and CDR2 is FNYEAQ in the germline V gene. V lost 2 bases and J 4 bases, leaving 11 bases between the germline ends. CDR3 in DNA: TGTGCCAGCAGCTTATCCGCGGGTGGCACTGAAGCTTTCTTT. The encoded protein is CASSLSAGGTEAFF.

This CDR3 reads CASSLSADYGYTF. CDR3 nucleotide sequence: TGTGCCAGCAGCTTGTCGGCAGACTATGGCTACACCTTC. This rearrangement joins TRBV5-4 to TRBJ1-2; D is unresolved. V was cut by 1 base and J by 3 bases, with 7 bases left in between. Germline CDR1 reads SGHNT; CDR2 reads YYREEE (reference sequence). This CDR3 is 13 amino acids long.

This clone was counted a single time. The V gene is TRBV28, the J gene TRBJ1-2; TRBD1 is a possible D gene (6 bases). The ends were cut back, 3 bases at V and 2 bases at J, with 7 bases in the middle. Germline CDR1 reads MDHEN; CDR2 reads SYDVKM. The CDR3 runs to 13 residues. CDR3 sequence reads: CASSLGANYGYTF. CDR3 bases: TGTGCCAGCAGTTTGGGGGCGAACTATGGCTACACCTTC.